One sample yielded the 20 T cell receptor beta chains listed below, sequenced in a study of blood T cell repertoires in COVID-19. Repertoires were generated with immunoSEQ multiplex PCR, while TCRdb's copy carries only in-frame clones and drops some. The data show more than 350,000 clones, around 87% seen once. Sequenced: PBMCs or T cells enriched from blood (not recorded which). The origin of the receptors is a woman aged 45-65 years who had recovered from COVID-19.

The chain uses TRBV3-1 (or the pseudogene TRBV3-2) and TRBJ2-1; a weak D match, TRBD2 (6 bases). The V and J ends lost 4 bases and 7 bases respectively, with 14 bases between them. The germline V gene has CDR1 LGHDT and CDR2 YNNKEL (reference sequence). The CDR3 is 14 residues long. This chain's CDR3 is CASSLGTPENEQFF. The CDR3 DNA follows: TGTGCCAGCAGCCTCGGGACTCCGGAAAATGAGCAGTTCTTC.

This clone was picked up one time. The V call is TRBV28, the J call TRBJ1-2; 8 nucleotides match TRBD1. This CDR3 has 15 amino acids. With 8 bases clipped from V and 6 bases from J, the junction kept 14 bases outside the gene matches. CDR1 and CDR2 from the germline V gene are MDHEN and SYDVKM. For the CDR3, the DNA is TGTGCCAGCGGATGGCAGGGGGCGCGAAGTGATGGCTACACCTTC. Protein: CASGWQGARSDGYTF.

The rearrangement joins TRBV4-2 to TRBJ2-7, with TRBD2 matching over 12 bases. The CDR3 is made up of 16 amino acids. The trim removed 5 bases at V and 2 bases at J, leaving 7 bases unmatched. CDR1 LGHNA and CDR2 YNFKEQ come from the germline V gene. The CDR3 loop is CASSAETSGGPYEQYF. The CDR3 DNA is TGTGCCAGCAGCGCCGAGACTAGCGGGGGACCCTACGAGCAGTACTTC.

V is TRBV13 and J is TRBJ2-1; 8 nucleotides line up with TRBD1. Germline values: CDR1 PRHDT, CDR2 FYEKMQ (reference sequence). V lost 2 bases and J lost 7; bases outside the gene matches: 10. CDR3 length equals 16 residues. The CDR3 DNA reads TGTGCCAGCAGCTTACCCCCAGGGGGCGCGGGTAATGAGCAGTTCTTC. Translated: CASSLPPGGAGNEQFF.

The chain couples TRBV28 to TRBJ1-2; D unresolved. V lost 6 bases and J 2 bases, leaving 4 bases between the germline ends. Germline CDR1 reads MDHEN; CDR2 reads SYDVKM. The CDR3 runs to 11 residues. As DNA, the CDR3 is TGTGCCAGCAGAACAAACTATGGCTACACCTTC. This gives the protein CASRTNYGYTF.

The chain's CDR3 is CASSSGQAQYEQYF. DNA for the CDR3: TGTGCCAGTAGTTCCGGACAGGCCCAATACGAGCAGTACTTC. The chain has TRBV19 and TRBJ2-7; 7 positions agree with TRBD1. V shed 5 bases and J 4 bases; nucleotides not matched to a gene: 8. The CDR3 runs to 14 residues. Germline values: CDR1 LNHDA, CDR2 SQIVND (reference sequence).

The chain carries TRBV5-1 and TRBJ1-1; 8 nucleotides line up with TRBD1. CDR1 is SGHRS and CDR2 is YFSETQ in the germline V gene. V shed 3 bases, J shed 7 bases, and the junction held 14 bases outside the gene matches. The CDR3 is 16 residues long. Here the CDR3 reads CASSSGQGARELEAFF. The CDR3 coding sequence is TGCGCCAGCAGCTCGGGGCAGGGGGCTAGGGAACTTGAAGCTTTCTTT. Combining the CDR3 with reference TRBV5-1 and TRBJ1-1 gives the whole variable domain KAGVTQTPRYLIKTRGQQVTLSCSPISGHRSVSWYQQTPGQGLQFLFEYFSETQRNKGNFPGRFSGRQFSNSRSEMNVSTLELGDSALYLCASSSGQGARELEAFFGQGTRLTVV.

The chain employs TRBV4-1 and TRBJ2-1; 7 nucleotides line up with TRBD1. Trimming removed 6 bases from V and 2 bases from J; junction bases left unmatched: 7. CDR1 MGHRA and CDR2 YSYEKL come from the germline V gene. There are 15 residues in the CDR3. CDR3 nucleotides: TGCGCCAGCAGTCCGCCCGGGACAGCCTACAATGAGCAGTTCTTC. Protein: CASSPPGTAYNEQFF.

The V and J genes are TRBV11-2 and TRBJ1-5, with unresolved D. CDR3 length: 15 amino acids. V dropped 1 base and J dropped 4 bases, with 11 bases sitting between them. CDR1 and CDR2 (germline): SGHAT, FQNNGV. The CDR3: CASSLGEERNQPQHF. For the CDR3, the DNA is TGTGCCAGCAGCTTAGGGGAGGAACGAAATCAGCCCCAGCATTTT.

This clone was observed a few times. The chain joins TRBV2 to TRBJ2-7; D is ambiguous. Germline lookup yields CDR1 SNHLY and CDR2 FYNNEI. CDR3 length: 12 residues. V was cut by 4 bases and J by 3 bases, with 7 bases left in between. The CDR3 coding sequence is TGTGCCAGCAGTGTTTCGGGCTACGAGCAGTACTTC. Protein sequence: CASSVSGYEQYF.

With respect to this clone: The same CDR3 also results from other DNA sequences found in this sample. The chain employs TRBV2 and TRBJ1-2, with D tentatively TRBD1 (5 bases). Per the germline V gene, CDR1 is SNHLY and CDR2 is FYNNEI. Trimming took off 6 bases at V and 4 bases at J, with 6 bases between the two ends. The CDR3 sequence is 11 residues long. CDR3 sequence reads: CASSQGYGYTF. Here the CDR3 DNA reads TGTGCCAGCAGCCAGGGCTATGGCTACACCTTC.

The chain recombines TRBV5-1 with TRBJ1-5; D not resolved. Looked up from germline, CDR1 is SGHRS and CDR2 is YFSETQ. The V end was cut by 4 bases, the J end by 3 bases, with 8 bases between. The CDR3 runs to 13 residues. CDR3 sequence (DNA): TGCGCCAGCAGCGAGGGTATCAATCAGCCCCAGCATTTT. This codes for CASSEGINQPQHF.

Worth noting for this clone: This sample also contains other DNA sequences that code for the same CDR3. V usage is TRBV18 and J usage is TRBJ2-1, with 8 bases identical to TRBD2. CDR1 is KGHSH and CDR2 is LQKENI in the germline V gene. This CDR3 is built from 15 residues. V lost 2 bases to trimming and J lost 2 bases; unmatched junction nucleotides: 2. DNA for the CDR3: TGTGCCAGCTCACCAGGCGGGGGGCCCTACAATGAGCAGTTCTTC. Translated, it gives CASSPGGGPYNEQFF.

The J gene is TRBJ1-1, the V gene TRBV6-5, with 7 positions matching TRBD1. The CDR3 is 15 amino acids. V trimming: 0 bases; J trimming: 4 bases; junction bases outside the gene matches: 5. Looked up from germline, CDR1 is MNHEY and CDR2 is SVGAGI. The CDR3 here is CASSYSSSGGTEAFF. The CDR3 DNA reads as TGTGCCAGCAGTTACTCGAGTTCAGGGGGCACTGAAGCTTTCTTT.

The chain combines TRBV3-1 (or the pseudogene TRBV3-2) with TRBJ1-4; D is undetermined. Trimming cost V 4 bases and J 0 bases, with 9 bases left between them. The CDR3 spans 15 residues. The V gene's germline CDR1 is LGHDT and CDR2 YNNKEL (reference sequence). The CDR3 loop is CASSPSTATNEKLFF. DNA for the CDR3: TGTGCCAGCAGCCCCTCTACAGCAACTAATGAAAAACTGTTTTTT.

Points on this clone: Since a far larger clone is one base different, this is likely a read error. The V and J genes are TRBV5-4 and TRBJ1-2; 7 nucleotides agree with TRBD1. There are 13 residues in the CDR3. With 4 bases clipped from V and 2 bases from J, the junction kept 2 bases outside the gene matches. Germline values: CDR1 SGHNT, CDR2 YYREEE (reference sequence). The CDR3 is CASSRTGNYGYTF. The CDR3 nucleotides are TGTGCCAGCAGCCGGACAGGAAACTATGGCTACACCTTC.

V usage is TRBV11-2 and J usage is TRBJ2-2, with TRBD1 matching 9 bases. Per germline, CDR1 SGHAT and CDR2 FQNNGV. With V trimmed by 1 base and J by 3 bases, 0 bases remained unmatched. The CDR3 consists of 15 residues. CDR3 bases: TGTGCCAGCAGCTTAGGACAGGGGGACACCGGGGAGCTGTTTTTT. It translates to CASSLGQGDTGELFF.

Here the CDR3 reads CASSPGSWTEAFF. The DNA of the CDR3 is TGTGCCAGCAGCCCGGGAAGTTGGACTGAAGCTTTCTTT. V usage is TRBV3-1 (or the pseudogene TRBV3-2) and J usage is TRBJ1-1; D remains unclear. The CDR3 consists of 13 residues. Germline V gives CDR1 LGHDT, CDR2 YNNKEL (reference sequence). Trimming removed 4 bases from V and 5 bases from J, with 11 bases in between.

The chain couples TRBV11-2 to TRBJ2-1, with TRBD2 matching 9 bases. The junction had 6 bases not matched to a gene; V was cut back by 1 base and J by 2 bases. Germline V gives CDR1 SGHAT, CDR2 FQNNGV. CDR3 size: 17 residues. The DNA of the CDR3 is TGTGCCAGCAGCTTAGGGTTAGCGGGGGTCGCCTACAATGAGCAGTTCTTC. The encoded protein is CASSLGLAGVAYNEQFF.

The chain couples TRBV11-2 to TRBJ2-3; no firm D call. CDR1 and CDR2 from the germline V gene are SGHAT and FQNNGV. This CDR3 has 12 amino acids. With 6 bases removed from V and 4 bases from J, the gap between germline ends came to 8 bases. DNA of the CDR3: TGTGCCAGCAGTTCAAGCGCAGATACGCAGTATTTT. This encodes CASSSSADTQYF.